The present TCR beta chain was sequenced within a study of shared clonotypes between healthy human individuals (dated by TCRdb to 2019 to 2021). Regarding the study in general: Two women and a few men aged 18 to 49 years were included in the cohort. For each donor, CD4 naive and CD4 memory were each run on three plates, CD8 naive on two plates, and CD8 memory on one plate. To estimate repertoire size and how much clonotypes are shared between individuals, the study performed deep sequencing of blood TCR repertoires from a few healthy adults. Different laboratories and diverse techniques were used to prepare libraries and sequence TCR repertoires, to increase sequencing depth and limit assay-specific biases. Per donor, leukapheresis produced somewhere between about 0.9 and 9.5 billion PBMCs. Paper-wide results and their limitations: The small number of donors limited the genetic and exposure-history diversity represented. When four donors were compared, the shared fraction of clonotypes was 5% to 6.5% for naive CD4, about 4% for naive CD8, 2% to 2.5% for memory CD4, and around 0.37% for memory CD8. Pairwise subsampling led to the expectation that sequencing depth would affect the degree of clonotype sharing among donors. Estimated clonotype richness was generally larger for naive than for memory subsets. Rarefaction of sorted-subset datasets indicated incomplete sequencing despite the large sequencing depth. Compared with non-shared clonotypes, clonotypes shared by all four sorted-subset donors had higher generation probabilities. Sampling was restricted to blood, and TCR repertoires in tissues likely differ from the TCR repertoires found in blood.

Using the deep immunoSEQ assay, multiplex PCR amplified TCR CDR3 regions from genomic DNA. Genomic DNA extracted from each cell subset was distributed evenly over all wells of several immunoSEQ 96-well plates, and each plate served as one replicate. Each replicate PCR for sorted subsets received roughly 0.2 ug genomic DNA, equal to tens of thousands of T cell genomes. The purified libraries were quantified using a Qubit 3.0 fluorometer, sized with a Bioanalyzer 2100, and then quantified again using the KAPA Library Quantification kit. Every immunoSEQ 96-well plate was sequenced on a dedicated single-read 150-cycle Illumina NextSeq 550 flow cell. The original pipeline was this. Because the immunoSEQ output included only junctional sequences and no quality scores, the filtering could not be the same as the filtering used for full-length reads. To assign V/J genes and CDR3, sequences were annotated against IMGT germline references using PyIR, a Python wrapper for IgBLAST v1.9. Reads were filtered out if the reads had weak V/J assignments (E-value above 1e-6), no CDR3, stop codons, out-of-frame junctions, or ambiguous translated residues. V3J clonotypes were defined as sequences sharing an identical inferred V gene, J gene, and CDR3 amino acid sequence. Percentage overlap between repertoires was computed as shared unique clonotypes divided by the size of the smaller repertoire. Three approaches were used to assess repertoire richness: RTK rarefaction, the Chao1 estimator, and Recon v2.1 estimates of unobserved clonotypes. Generation probabilities for all TCRbeta clonotypes obtained by the gDNA method from a handful of donors were computed using OLGA. This immuneACCESS table, as held by TCRdb, lists in-frame sequences with V and J called but not all clones. Of the missing ones, under half trace to an unresolved V gene in checked studies; the others have no known cause. Clonal size and the V and J genes are those of that table, whereas D and trimming came from the DNA. A total of some 2,500,000 clones appear in this sample, just under 95% of them only once. The ten biggest clones cover 0.37% of the sample.

V is pruned by 5 bases and J by 2 bases, leaving 11 bases of the junction without a gene match. Including cysteine and phenylalanine, the CDR3 has 16 amino acids. Just CDR3 DNA is preserved here, 48 bases in frame from base 1. Per the germline V gene, MDHEN is the CDR1 and SYDVKM is the CDR2. Healthy HIV-negative adults with no recently reported acute infections or vaccinations were included as donors. Only Caucasian adults living in Nashville, Tennessee, USA were represented among the donors. CD4+ T cells were enriched by magnetic negative selection, after which naive cells were positively selected on CD45RA and the negative fraction was taken as the memory subset. Blood was collected by leukapheresis, and PBMCs were isolated by Ficoll-Histopaque density gradient centrifugation and then cryopreserved in liquid nitrogen vapor phase. Purity and quantity of every magnetically sorted T cell population were checked by analytical flow cytometry. Each sorted fraction had its genomic DNA isolated and then quantified by UV absorbance on a Nanodrop 2000c.

Concerning this clone: No antigen is known for it. No much larger clone exists at a distance of one base, and base qualities are not known.

The sample taken for sequencing was naive CD4+ T cells from PBMCs. Read against the paper, the sample's cell subset or site label means: CD45RA+ positively selected. This receptor was obtained from a young man in good health. Some clones in this sample may be carry-over from other donors' samples. This chain is built from TRBV28 and TRBJ2-7, and 8 junction bases match TRBD1. In nucleotide form, the sequence is TGTGCCAGCAGTCCCGTCTGGACAGGGCTTCCCTACGAGCAGTACTTC. This yields the protein CASSPVWTGLPYEQYF.